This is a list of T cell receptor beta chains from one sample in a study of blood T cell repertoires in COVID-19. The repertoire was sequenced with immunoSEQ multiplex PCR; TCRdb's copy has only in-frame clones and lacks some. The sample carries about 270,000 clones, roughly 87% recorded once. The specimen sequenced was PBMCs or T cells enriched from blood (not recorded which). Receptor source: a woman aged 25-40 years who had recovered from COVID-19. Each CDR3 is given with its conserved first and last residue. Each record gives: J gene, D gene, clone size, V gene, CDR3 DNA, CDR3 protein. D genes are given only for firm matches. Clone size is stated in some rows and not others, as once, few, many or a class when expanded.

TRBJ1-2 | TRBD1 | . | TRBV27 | TGTGCCAGCAGTTTATCCGGGACAGACTCCCCCTACACCTTC | CASSLSGTDSPYTF
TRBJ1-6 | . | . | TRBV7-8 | TGTGCCAGCAGCAACCCTCTAGTCCAGGGCGAGGATTCACCCCTCCACTTT | CASSNPLVQGEDSPLHF
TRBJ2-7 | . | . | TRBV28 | TGTGCCAGTCGGGGTGGTGGTATCTACGAGCAGTACTTC | CASRGGGIYEQYF
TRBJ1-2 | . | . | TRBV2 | TGTGCCAGCAGTTCCAGGGAAGGCTATGGCTACACCTTC | CASSSREGYGYTF
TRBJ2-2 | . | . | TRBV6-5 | TGTGCCAGCAGTTACGAGGTCGTGGGGGAGCTGTTTTTT | CASSYEVVGELFF
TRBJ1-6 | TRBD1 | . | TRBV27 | TGTGCCAGGCTCTACTCCGGGACAGGGAATTCACCCCTCCACTTT | CARLYSGTGNSPLHF
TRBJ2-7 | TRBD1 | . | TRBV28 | TGTGCCAGCAGTTGCCTCCCCGACAGGGGGCAATATCCCTACGAGCAGTACTTC | CASSCLPDRGQYPYEQYF
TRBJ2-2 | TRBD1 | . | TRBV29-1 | TGCAGCGTTGGATGGCAGGGGGACGGGGAGCTGTTTTTT | CSVGWQGDGELFF
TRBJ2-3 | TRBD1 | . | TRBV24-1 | TGTGCCACCAGTGATTCGCGACAGGGGTATTTGGATACGCAGTATTTT | CATSDSRQGYLDTQYF
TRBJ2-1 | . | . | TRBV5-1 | TGCGCCAGCAGCTTAGAACCCAGGGGTGACAATGAGCAGTTCTTC | CASSLEPRGDNEQFF
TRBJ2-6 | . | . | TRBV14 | TGTGCCAGCAGCCAACAGGCGGGGATGGACGTCCTGACTTTC | CASSQQAGMDVLTF
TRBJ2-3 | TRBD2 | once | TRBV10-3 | TGTGCCATCAGTGATCCGGGACTAGCGGGAGCCACAGATACGCAGTATTTT | CAISDPGLAGATDTQYF
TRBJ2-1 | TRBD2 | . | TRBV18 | TGTGCCAGCTCACCTAAAGGGTTAGCGGGAGGTCACAATGAGCAGTTCTTC | CASSPKGLAGGHNEQFF